One sample yielded the 22 T cell receptor beta chains listed below, sequenced in a study of cytomegalovirus exposure and HLA in healthy donors. The PCR made use of 60 Vbeta and 13 Jbeta primers. Libraries were prepared by immunoSEQ multiplex PCR; TCRdb keeps only in-frame clonotypes and omits some of them. The sample lists some 170,000 clones, 72% occurring once. What was sequenced was PBMCs. Receptors originate from a human donor in good health.

V gene TRBV5-1 combines with J gene TRBJ2-2; tentative D call: TRBD1 (5 bases). Germline V lookup: CDR1 SGHRS, CDR2 YFSETQ. This CDR3 comprises 15 residues. Trimming shortened V by 4 bases and J by 2 bases, and 12 bases separated the two germline ends. CDR3 DNA: TGCGCCAGCAGCCCCCGGACACCCAACACCGGGGAGCTGTTTTTT. Residues: CASSPRTPNTGELFF.

Turning to this clone: One junction end does not reproduce the germline sequence, and a read error may be involved. Additional DNA sequences in this sample encode the identical CDR3. The genes are TRBV5-6 and TRBJ1-1; maybe TRBD1 (6 bases). The CDR3 runs 15 residues. Germline loops: CDR1 SGHDT, CDR2 YYEEEE. This CDR3 reads CASSHLGALNTEAFF. In DNA, the CDR3 is TGTGCTAGCAGCCACCTGGGGGCCCTGAACACTGAAGCTTTCTTT.

The chain couples TRBV7-8 to TRBJ2-5; 7 bases line up with TRBD1. This CDR3 contains 14 residues. Looked up from germline, CDR1 is SGHVS and CDR2 is FQNEAQ. J gave up 5 bases and V 0 bases, and 3 bases lay outside the gene matches. As DNA, the CDR3 is TGTGCCAGCAGCTTAGCAACCAGGGGGGAGACCCAGTACTTC. As protein: CASSLATRGETQYF.

The chain carries TRBV29-1 and TRBJ1-3, with 11 bases identical to TRBD1. The CDR3 loop spans 20 amino acids. V dropped 0 bases and J dropped 1; count of bases not matched to a gene: 14. Germline CDR1 reads SQVTM; CDR2 reads ANQGSEA. In nucleotides, the CDR3 is TGCAGCGTTGAAGATTTCGGTGGGGGGACAGGGGGAATGTCTGGAAACACCATATATTTT. Its translation: CSVEDFGGGTGGMSGNTIYF.

This clone was seen a handful of times. The chain joins TRBV15 to TRBJ1-3; a weak D match, TRBD1 (6 bases). Germline loops: CDR1 LNHNV, CDR2 YYDKDF (reference sequence). This CDR3 is 15 amino acids long. V gave up 4 bases and J gave up 0 bases, with 10 bases separating them. CDR3: CATSIDRFSGNTIYF. For the CDR3, the DNA is TGTGCCACCAGCATCGACAGGTTCTCTGGAAACACCATATATTTT. Based on the CDR3 plus reference TRBV15 and TRBJ1-3, the full variable domain is DAMVIQNPRYQVTQFGKPVTLSCSQTLNHNVMYWYQQKSSQAPKLLFHYYDKDFNNEADTPDNFQSRRPNTSFCFLDIRSPGLGDTAMYLCATSIDRFSGNTIYFGEGSWLTVV.

CDR3: CASSLSGTGVYEQYF. The CDR3 nucleotides are TGTGCCAGCAGTTTATCTGGGACAGGGGTTTACGAGCAGTACTTC. The chain couples TRBV27 to TRBJ2-7; 10 nucleotides match TRBD1. In germline, CDR1 is MNHEY, CDR2 SMNVEV (reference sequence). With 0 bases clipped from V and 4 bases from J, the junction kept 3 bases outside the gene matches. The length of the CDR3 is 15 residues.

In DNA, the CDR3 is TGTGCCAGCAGCTTAATCGGGGGGGGCCTGGAGACCCAGTACTTC. Amino acids: CASSLIGGGLETQYF. The chain joins TRBV7-3 to TRBJ2-5; TRBD2 aligns across 8 bases. The germline gives CDR1 SGHTA, CDR2 FQGTGA. V lost 1 base, J lost 5 bases, and 6 bases stayed unmatched. CDR3 length equals 15 residues.

This chain links TRBV7-9 with TRBJ2-2, with no clear D. CDR3 size: 12 residues. Germline-derived CDR1 and CDR2 are SEHNR and FQNEAQ (reference sequence). V was clipped by 5 bases and J by 9 bases, with 10 bases between them. The CDR3 sequence is CASSPPLWELFF. DNA of the CDR3: TGTGCCAGCAGCCCTCCACTCTGGGAGCTGTTTTTT. The full variable domain, in which reference TRBV7-9 and TRBJ2-2 provide the parts outside the CDR3, is DTGVSQNPRHKITKRGQNVTFRCDPISEHNRLYWYRQTLGQGPEFLTYFQNEAQLEKSRLLSDRFSAERPKGSFSTLEIQRTEQGDSAMYLCASSPPLWELFFGEGSRLTVL.

The chain joins TRBV18 to TRBJ1-2, with 7 bases that match TRBD1. From germline, CDR1 is KGHSH and CDR2 LQKENI. The CDR3 runs 15 residues. V was clipped by 4 bases and J by 0 bases; unmatched bases: 5. The DNA of the CDR3 is TGTGCCAGCTCACAGAACAGGGGAACTAACTATGGCTACACCTTC. As protein: CASSQNRGTNYGYTF.

The gene calls are TRBV9 and TRBJ1-1; 9 bases fit TRBD1. Per the germline V gene, CDR1 is SGDLS and CDR2 is YYNGEE. V lost 4 bases and J lost 10; bases outside the gene matches: 8. The CDR3 runs 13 residues. CDR3 nucleotide sequence: TGTGCCAGCAGCCCGGGACAGGGTGTCGGAGCTTTCTTT. Amino acids: CASSPGQGVGAFF.

The chain couples TRBV15 to TRBJ1-1, with D unclear. The germline V gene has CDR1 LNHNV and CDR2 YYDKDF (reference sequence). The length of the CDR3 is 12 residues. Trimming removed 1 base at V and 11 bases at J, with 11 bases between. For the CDR3, the DNA is TGTGCCACCAGCAGAGTGGGGAGTTTGGCTTTCTTT. This encodes CATSRVGSLAFF.

The genes are TRBV19 and TRBJ2-5, with 7 bases that match TRBD2. V trimming: 3 bases; J trimming: 2 bases; junction bases outside the gene matches: 3. The germline V gene encodes CDR1 LNHDA and CDR2 SQIVND (reference sequence). CDR3 size: 14 residues. The CDR3 DNA reads as TGTGCCAGTAGTATGAACGGGGGGCAAGAGACCCAGTACTTC. Encoded protein: CASSMNGGQETQYF.

The count of this clone is one. This chain uses TRBV29-1 with TRBJ2-2; 10 bases map to TRBD1. With V trimmed by 6 bases and J by 4 bases, 5 bases remained unmatched. The CDR3 has 14 residues. Germline loops: CDR1 SQVTM, CDR2 ANQGSEA. CDR3 bases: TGCAGCGTAGAGCGGGACAGGGGCACCGGGGAGCTGTTTTTT. Encoded protein: CSVERDRGTGELFF.

The chain joins TRBV4-1 to TRBJ2-1, with 7 nucleotides matching TRBD2. Germline loops: CDR1 MGHRA, CDR2 YSYEKL. The CDR3 sequence is 16 residues long. Unmatched junction bases numbered 5, after V lost 0 bases and J lost 3 bases. The CDR3 DNA follows: TGCGCCAGCAGCCAAGATCCGGGGGGAGACTACAATGAGCAGTTCTTC. Translation: CASSQDPGGDYNEQFF.

This clone was counted a few times. The chain combines TRBV2 with TRBJ1-1; D is perhaps TRBD1 (5 bases). Germline values: CDR1 SNHLY, CDR2 FYNNEI. This CDR3 region has 13 residues. The V end lost 7 bases, the J end lost 0 bases, and 9 bases lay between the germline ends. CDR3 DNA: TGTGCCAGCAATCGGGGGATGAACACTGAAGCTTTCTTT. Protein: CASNRGMNTEAFF.

In regard to this clone: Without the conserved terminal phenylalanine or tryptophan, this CDR3 likely stems from a read error. In nucleotides, the CDR3 is TGCGCCAGCAGCCCCTTGGGCGGGGGTTACGAAAAACTGTTTGTT. Amino acids: CASSPLGGGYEKLFV. V usage is TRBV5-1 and J usage is TRBJ1-4; D possibly corresponds to TRBD1 (5 bases). Looked up from germline, CDR1 is SGHRS and CDR2 is YFSETQ. The CDR3 is made up of 15 amino acids. With 4 bases removed from V and 8 bases from J, the gap between germline ends came to 18 bases.

DNA of the CDR3: TGTGCCAGCAAAGGGGTCCAGGGGGACACCGGGGAGCTGTTTTTT. This translates into CASKGVQGDTGELFF. J is TRBJ2-2 and V is TRBV6-5; TRBD1 matches at 7 bases. Germline CDR1 is MNHEY and CDR2 is SVGAGI. V was clipped by 7 bases and J by 3 bases; unmatched bases: 8. This CDR3 has 15 residues.

V usage is TRBV27 and J usage is TRBJ2-5; tentative D call: TRBD2 (5 bases). The DNA matches TRBJ2-7 better at its end, which makes the J call doubtful. CDR3 length equals 15 residues. Germline V gene data show CDR1 as MNHEY and CDR2 as SMNVEV (reference sequence). The CDR3 spells CASSLWASSSYEQYF. CDR3 sequence (DNA): TGTGCCAGCAGTTTATGGGCTAGCAGTTCCTACGAGCAGTACTTC.

This clone came up a few times. The chain joins TRBV6-1 to TRBJ1-5, with D maybe TRBD1 (6 bases). Deletions cut 2 bases from V and 4 bases from J, with 12 bases between. CDR1 and CDR2 (germline): MNHNS, SASEGT. The CDR3 contains 15 residues. Here the CDR3 reads CASSELRGANQPQHF. Written as DNA, the CDR3 is TGTGCCAGCAGTGAACTTCGGGGGGCTAATCAGCCCCAGCATTTT.

The chain carries TRBV6-6 and TRBJ1-3; TRBD1 aligns across 8 bases. The V and J ends lost 6 bases and 6 bases, in that order; junction bases with no gene match: 10. Germline V gene sequence: CDR1 MNHNY, CDR2 SVGAGI (reference sequence). The CDR3 has 15 residues. DNA for the CDR3: TGTGCCAGCAGAAAAAAACTGGGACAGGAAAACACCATATATTTT. Its translation: CASRKKLGQENTIYF.

The CDR3 DNA is TGTGCCAGCAGCGAACAGGGGGCGGACTACGAGCAGTACTTC. This codes for CASSEQGADYEQYF. The gene calls are TRBV5-6 and TRBJ2-7, with 9 positions matching TRBD1. There are 14 residues in the CDR3. The V and J ends lost 4 bases and 3 bases, in that order; junction bases with no gene match: 5. Germline V CDR1 and CDR2: SGHDT, YYEEEE. Complete variable domain (other parts from reference TRBV5-6 and TRBJ2-7): DAGVTQSPTHLIKTRGQQVTLRCSPKSGHDTVSWYQQALGQGPQFIFQYYEEEERQRGNFPDRFSGHQFPNYSSELNVNALLLGDSALYLCASSEQGADYEQYFGPGTRLTVT.

The gene calls are TRBV15 and TRBJ2-5, with 7 bases identical to TRBD2. The CDR3 length is 17 residues. Looked up from germline, CDR1 is LNHNV and CDR2 is YYDKDF (reference sequence). Trimming took 1 base from V and 0 from J; bases not matched to a gene: 8. The CDR3 DNA sequence: TGTGCCACCAGCAGAGTTCGAGGGGAGGGGCACCAAGAGACCCAGTACTTC. Amino acids: CATSRVRGEGHQETQYF.